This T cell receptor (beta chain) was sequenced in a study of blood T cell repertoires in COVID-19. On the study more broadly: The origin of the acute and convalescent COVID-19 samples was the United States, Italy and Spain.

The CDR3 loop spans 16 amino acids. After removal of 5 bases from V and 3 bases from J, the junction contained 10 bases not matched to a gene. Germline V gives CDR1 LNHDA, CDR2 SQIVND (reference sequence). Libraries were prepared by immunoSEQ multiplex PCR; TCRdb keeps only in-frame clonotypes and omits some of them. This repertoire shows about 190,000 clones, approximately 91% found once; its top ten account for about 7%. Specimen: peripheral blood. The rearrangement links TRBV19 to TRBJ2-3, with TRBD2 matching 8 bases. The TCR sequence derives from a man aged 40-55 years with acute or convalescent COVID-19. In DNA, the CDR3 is TGTGCCAGTAGTGTTCAGCCGGGACTAGTGACAGATACGCAGTATTTT. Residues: CASSVQPGLVTDTQYF. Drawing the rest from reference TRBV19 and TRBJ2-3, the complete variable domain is DGGITQSPKYLFRKEGQNVTLSCEQNLNHDAMYWYRQDPGQGLRLIYYSQIVNDFQKGDIAEGYSVSREKKESFPLTVTSAQKNPTAFYLCASSVQPGLVTDTQYFGPGTRLTVL.